These 2 T cell receptor beta chains came from one sample sequenced in a study of identical twins (TCRdb year 2016). The library was obtained by 5' RACE. This sample was sequenced with an Illumina HiSeq 2000. TCRdb redid the processing of the public reads, applying fastp at Q25 and MiXCR, and retained in-frame beta chains. Rows are unified per CDR3 protein, each entry keeping the most common DNA and genes. This sample gives 200,000 to 250,000 distinct CDR3 sequences in total; under 12% of them show up just once. The ten largest clones take up more than 8% of the sample. The specimen sequenced was memory T cells sorted from blood. According to the study, the label for this sample's cell subset or site signals: CD45RO+ enriched T cells. Receptors were obtained from a man in his fifties in good health.

This clonotype came up a few times. The chain couples TRBV2 to TRBJ1-1, with TRBD1 matching 9 bases. This CDR3 has 16 residues. Trimming took 5 bases from V and 0 from J; bases not matched to a gene: 7. The germline V gene encodes CDR1 SNHLY and CDR2 FYNNEI. This CDR3 reads CASSPRDRVMNTEAFF. The CDR3 region has the DNA TGTGCCAGCAGTCCACGGGACAGGGTTATGAACACTGAAGCTTTCTTT. Full variable domain (remainder filled in from reference TRBV2 and TRBJ1-1): EPEVTQTPSHQVTQMGQEVILRCVPISNHLYFYWYRQILGQKVEFLVSFYNNEISEKSEIFDDQFSVERPDGSNFTLKIRSTKLEDSAMYFCASSPRDRVMNTEAFFGQGTRLTVV.

This clonotype was picked up a small number of times. The V gene is TRBV20-1, the J gene TRBJ2-7; D is unclear. Germline V gives CDR1 DFQATT, CDR2 SNEGSKA (reference sequence). V lost 3 bases and J 3 bases, leaving 12 bases between the germline ends. The CDR3 is 13 amino acids. The CDR3 nucleotides are TGCAGTGCTAGGGTCCTCTCCCTCTACGAGCAGTACTTC. Translation gives CSARVLSLYEQYF.